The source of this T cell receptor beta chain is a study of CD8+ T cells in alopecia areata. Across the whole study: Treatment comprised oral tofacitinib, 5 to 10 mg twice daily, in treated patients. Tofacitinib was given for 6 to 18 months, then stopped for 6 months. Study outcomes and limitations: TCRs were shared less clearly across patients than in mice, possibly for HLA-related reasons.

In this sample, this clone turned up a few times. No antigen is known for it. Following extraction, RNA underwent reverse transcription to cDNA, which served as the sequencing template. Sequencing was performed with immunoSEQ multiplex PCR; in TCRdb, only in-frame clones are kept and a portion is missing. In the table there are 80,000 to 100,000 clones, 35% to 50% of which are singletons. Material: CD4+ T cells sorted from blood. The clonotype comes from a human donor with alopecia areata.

For the CDR3, the DNA is TGCGCCAGCAGCCAAGATGTCGTCAGACGATACGAGCAGTACTTC. Translated: CASSQDVVRRYEQYF. The gene calls are TRBV4-1 and TRBJ2-7; D unresolved. The V and J ends lost 0 bases and 4 bases respectively, with 13 bases between them. Germline CDR1 MGHRA, CDR2 YSYEKL. The CDR3 consists of 15 residues.